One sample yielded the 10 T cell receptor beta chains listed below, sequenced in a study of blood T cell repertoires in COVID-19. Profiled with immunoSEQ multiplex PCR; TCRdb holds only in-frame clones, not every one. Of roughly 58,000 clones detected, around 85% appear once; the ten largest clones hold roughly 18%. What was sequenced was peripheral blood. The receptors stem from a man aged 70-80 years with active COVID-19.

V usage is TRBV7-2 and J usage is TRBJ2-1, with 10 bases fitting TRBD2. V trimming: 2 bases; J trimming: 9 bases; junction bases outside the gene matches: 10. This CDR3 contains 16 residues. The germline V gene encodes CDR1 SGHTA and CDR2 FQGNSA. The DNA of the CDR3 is TGTGCCAGCAGCTTATCGGGAGCGGGAGGGGTCGGTGAGCAGTTCTTC. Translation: CASSLSGAGGVGEQFF.

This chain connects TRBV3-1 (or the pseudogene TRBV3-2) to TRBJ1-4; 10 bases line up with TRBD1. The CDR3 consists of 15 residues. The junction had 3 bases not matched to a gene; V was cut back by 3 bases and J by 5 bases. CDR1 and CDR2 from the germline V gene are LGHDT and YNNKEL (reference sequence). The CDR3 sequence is CASSHPGQGNEKLFF. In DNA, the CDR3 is TGTGCCAGCAGCCATCCGGGACAGGGGAATGAAAAACTGTTTTTT.

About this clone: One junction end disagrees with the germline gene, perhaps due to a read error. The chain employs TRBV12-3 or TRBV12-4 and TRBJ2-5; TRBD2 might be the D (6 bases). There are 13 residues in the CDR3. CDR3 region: CASSLARSGAQYF. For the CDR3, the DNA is TGTGCCAGCAGTCTAGCGCGTTCGGGGGCCCAGTACTTC.

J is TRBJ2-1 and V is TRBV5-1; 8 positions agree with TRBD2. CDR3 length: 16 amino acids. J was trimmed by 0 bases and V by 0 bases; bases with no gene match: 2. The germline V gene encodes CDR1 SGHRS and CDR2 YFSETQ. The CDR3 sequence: CASSLGSGISYNEQFF. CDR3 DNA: TGCGCCAGCAGCTTGGGTAGCGGGATCTCCTACAATGAGCAGTTCTTC.

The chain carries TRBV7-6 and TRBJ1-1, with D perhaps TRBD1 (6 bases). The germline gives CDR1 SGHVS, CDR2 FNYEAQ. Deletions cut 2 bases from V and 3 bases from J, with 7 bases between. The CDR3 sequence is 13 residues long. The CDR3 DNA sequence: TGTGCCAGCAGCTTATCAGGGGACACTGAAGCTTTCTTT. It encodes CASSLSGDTEAFF.

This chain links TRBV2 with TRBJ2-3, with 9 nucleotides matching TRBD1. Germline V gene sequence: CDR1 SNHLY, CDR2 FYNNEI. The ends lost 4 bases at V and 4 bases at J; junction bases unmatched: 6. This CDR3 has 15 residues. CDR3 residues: CASSGGTGTADTQYF. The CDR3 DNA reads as TGTGCCAGCAGTGGCGGGACAGGGACTGCAGATACGCAGTATTTT.

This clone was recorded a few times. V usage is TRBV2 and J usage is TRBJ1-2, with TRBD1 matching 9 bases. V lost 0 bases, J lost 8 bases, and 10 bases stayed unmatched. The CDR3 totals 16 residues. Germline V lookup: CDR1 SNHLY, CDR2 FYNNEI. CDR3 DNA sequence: TGTGCCAGCAGTGAAGCGTGGCCGGGACAGGGTCGGGGCTACACCTTC. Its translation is CASSEAWPGQGRGYTF.

The CDR3 loop is CASSSGGTDTQYF. The CDR3 region has the DNA TGCGCCAGCAGCTCGGGGGGGACAGATACGCAGTATTTT. J is TRBJ2-3 and V is TRBV5-1, with 8 bases lining up with TRBD2. This CDR3 spans 13 amino acids. With V trimmed by 3 bases and J by 3 bases, 0 bases remained unmatched. Germline assignment: CDR1 SGHRS and CDR2 YFSETQ.

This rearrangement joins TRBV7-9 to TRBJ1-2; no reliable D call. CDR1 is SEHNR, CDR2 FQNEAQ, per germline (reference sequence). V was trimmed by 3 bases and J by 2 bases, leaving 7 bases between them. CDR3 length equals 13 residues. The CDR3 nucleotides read TGTGCCAGCAGCTTCTTCGAGAACTATGGCTACACCTTC. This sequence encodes CASSFFENYGYTF.

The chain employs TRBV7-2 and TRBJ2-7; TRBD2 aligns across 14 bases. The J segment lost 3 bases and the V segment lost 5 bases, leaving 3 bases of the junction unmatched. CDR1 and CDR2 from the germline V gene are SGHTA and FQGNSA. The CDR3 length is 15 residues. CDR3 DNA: TGTGCCAGCAGCGCCGGGACTAGCGGGAGCTACGAGCAGTACTTC. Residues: CASSAGTSGSYEQYF.